This entry lists 9 T cell receptor beta chains sequenced from one sample in a study of identical twins. TCRdb re-derived calls from the 5' RACE reads in MiXCR, one entry per CDR3 protein. The repertoire has about 900,000 distinct CDR3 sequences, roughly an eighth of them found once; the top ten carry roughly 1.5%. The data also belong to a second study, concerning yellow fever vaccine responses in identical twins.

The specimen was PBMCs. The receptors were sampled from a young woman in good health.

There are a few counts of this clonotype. The genes are TRBV3-1 and TRBJ1-1, with D possibly matching TRBD1 (6 bases). From germline, CDR1 is LGHDT and CDR2 YNNKEL (reference sequence). This CDR3 spans 15 amino acids. The ends were cut back, 1 base at V and 3 bases at J, with 12 bases in the middle. The CDR3 DNA reads as TGTGCCAGCAGCCAAGCCAGGGGCTGGGACACTGAAGCTTTCTTT. Amino acid sequence: CASSQARGWDTEAFF. Supplemented by reference TRBV3-1 and TRBJ1-1, the full variable domain reads DTAVSQTPKYLVTQMGNDKSIKCEQNLGHDTMYWYKQDSKKFLKIMFSYNNKELIINETVPNRFSPKSPDKAHLNLHINSLELGDSAVYFCASSQARGWDTEAFFGQGTRLTVV.

The chain links TRBV5-1 to TRBJ1-2; D uncertain. Germline CDR1 and CDR2: SGHRS and YFSETQ. The length of the CDR3 is 14 residues. V gave up 5 bases and J gave up 6 bases, with 17 bases separating them. CDR3 in DNA: TGCGCCAGCAGTGAGGTGTCGGAGACTGATGGCTACACCTTC. It codes for CASSEVSETDGYTF.

The V gene is TRBV28, the J gene TRBJ1-2, with D tentatively TRBD1 (6 bases). CDR1 is MDHEN and CDR2 is SYDVKM in the germline V gene. V was shortened by 10 bases and J by 5 bases, with 17 bases between the two germline ends. This CDR3 has 13 amino acids. CDR3 coding DNA: TGTGCCACAGACCTACAGGGCCGGTATGGCTACACCTTC. Translation gives CATDLQGRYGYTF.

In its sample, this clonotype was seen a few times. The gene calls are TRBV11-2 and TRBJ2-1, with 7 nucleotides matching TRBD2. The CDR3 length is 15 residues. V was pared by 1 base and J by 5 bases, with 5 bases of the junction left unmatched. Germline V lookup: CDR1 SGHAT, CDR2 FQNNGV. The CDR3 region is CASSLVAGRDNEQFF. As DNA, the CDR3 is TGTGCCAGCAGCTTAGTAGCAGGGAGGGACAATGAGCAGTTCTTC.

This clonotype showed up just a few times. Written as DNA, the CDR3 is TGTGCCAGTAAGAACAGGGTACAGAATGAAAAACTGTTTTTT. Its protein is CASKNRVQNEKLFF. The gene calls are TRBV19 and TRBJ1-4, with D perhaps TRBD1 (6 bases). Trimming took off 7 bases at V and 5 bases at J, with 14 bases between the two ends. This CDR3 contains 14 residues. Germline V gene data show CDR1 as LNHDA and CDR2 as SQIVND (reference sequence).

The table lists this clonotype with a few counts. The chain recombines TRBV20-1 with TRBJ1-1; perhaps TRBD1 as D (5 bases). The length of the CDR3 is 14 residues. Trimming stripped 0 bases from V and 0 bases from J, with 8 bases between. Germline lookup yields CDR1 DFQATT and CDR2 SNEGSKA (reference sequence). The DNA for the CDR3 is TGCAGTGCTAGAGATACAGGAGTGAACACTGAAGCTTTCTTT. Its protein product is CSARDTGVNTEAFF.

There are a few counts of this clonotype. This chain links TRBV20-1 with TRBJ2-1, with a tentative D call TRBD2 (5 bases). CDR1 DFQATT and CDR2 SNEGSKA come from the germline V gene (reference sequence). The V end lost 0 bases, the J end lost 6 bases, and 9 bases lay between the germline ends. The CDR3 spans 13 residues. The CDR3 protein is CSARDLRGNEQFF. The CDR3 coding sequence is TGCAGTGCTAGAGATCTCCGGGGCAATGAGCAGTTCTTC.

This clonotype was detected a few times. The V call is TRBV13, the J call TRBJ2-7; the D gene could be TRBD1 or TRBD2 (5 bases each). CDR3 size: 17 residues. Germline-derived CDR1 and CDR2 are PRHDT and FYEKMQ (reference sequence). The V and J ends lost 5 bases and 2 bases respectively, with 22 bases between them. CDR3 DNA sequence: TGTGCCAGCAGCCTTACCTCCCCCCTAGGGGAGCCCTACGAGCAGTACGTC. Translating it yields CASSLTSPLGEPYEQYV.

This clonotype has only a few counts. The rearrangement links TRBV29-1 to TRBJ2-2; TRBD1 matches at 7 bases. The germline V gene has CDR1 SQVTM and CDR2 ANQGSEA. J lost 0 bases, V lost 5 bases, and 6 bases had no gene match. This CDR3 is 15 amino acids long. As DNA, the CDR3 is TGCAGCGTTTATGGGACAGCTTCGAACACCGGGGAGCTGTTTTTT. This sequence encodes CSVYGTASNTGELFF.